This entry lists 24 T cell receptor beta chains sequenced from one sample in a study of T cell responses to AZD1222 COVID-19 vaccine. Assay used: immunoSEQ multiplex PCR; TCRdb lists only in-frame clones, some missing. Of tens of thousands of clones listed, about 91% were seen once; the top ten hold over 7.5%. The input for sequencing was peripheral blood, taken 28 days after the second AZD1222 dose. These receptors were collected from an adult who received the AZD1222 COVID-19 vaccine.

The genes are TRBV7-2 and TRBJ2-1, with TRBD2 matching over 11 bases. The CDR3 loop spans 16 amino acids. The V and J ends lost 2 bases and 8 bases, in that order; junction bases with no gene match: 8. From germline, CDR1 is SGHTA and CDR2 FQGNSA. Written as DNA, the CDR3 is TGTGCCAGCAGCTTATCGGCTAGCGGGGGGCAGGATGAGCAGTTCTTC. This sequence encodes CASSLSASGGQDEQFF.

The chain employs TRBV14 and TRBJ2-2; 16 nucleotides align to TRBD2. This CDR3 has 21 amino acids. The germline gives CDR1 SGHDN, CDR2 FVKESK. The ends lost 0 bases at V and 3 bases at J; junction bases unmatched: 10. CDR3 sequence (DNA): TGTGCCAGCAGCCAAGATATCGCCGGGACTAGCGGGAGGGCGTACACCGGGGAGCTGTTTTTT. Translation: CASSQDIAGTSGRAYTGELFF.

This clone was found a few times. V usage is TRBV27 and J usage is TRBJ1-5, with 7 bases aligning to TRBD1. The CDR3 runs 15 residues. V dropped 7 bases and J dropped 2; count of bases not matched to a gene: 8. Germline V CDR1 and CDR2: MNHEY, SMNVEV (reference sequence). The CDR3 spells CASTKTGTGNQPQHF. Here the CDR3 DNA reads TGTGCCAGCACTAAAACCGGGACAGGCAATCAGCCCCAGCATTTT.

This clone came up a few times. The chain joins TRBV12-3 or TRBV12-4 to TRBJ2-2, with D perhaps TRBD2 (6 bases). The length of the CDR3 is 12 residues. Trimming took 6 bases from V and 6 from J, leaving 8 bases between them. CDR3 residues: CASRGGPGELFF. The CDR3 coding sequence is TGTGCCAGCAGGGGAGGACCCGGGGAGCTGTTTTTT.

The chain has TRBV5-1 and TRBJ1-5; 10 bases line up with TRBD1. The CDR3 totals 15 residues. Germline V gene data show CDR1 as SGHRS and CDR2 as YFSETQ. With 0 bases clipped from V and 8 bases from J, the junction kept 5 bases outside the gene matches. The CDR3, as DNA: TGCGCCAGCAGCTTGGGGACAGGGGGGATTGAGCCCCAGCATTTT. Amino acids: CASSLGTGGIEPQHF.

The chain couples TRBV7-2 to TRBJ2-7, with D maybe TRBD2 (6 bases). The CDR3 is 15 amino acids. CDR1 and CDR2 (germline): SGHTA, FQGNSA. Trimming pared 1 base from V and 3 bases from J, leaving 13 bases between. The CDR3 loop reads CASSLEWGSGYEQYV. The CDR3 DNA sequence: TGTGCCAGCAGCTTAGAATGGGGTAGCGGCTACGAGCAGTACGTC.

The chain links TRBV19 to TRBJ1-6; a weak D match, TRBD1 (6 bases). The germline V gene encodes CDR1 LNHDA and CDR2 SQIVND (reference sequence). The CDR3 is made up of 16 amino acids. Trimming took off 6 bases at V and 0 bases at J, with 12 bases between the two ends. CDR3 in DNA: TGTGCCAGTAGGGACAGACCAGTCTCCTATAATTCACCCCTCCACTTT. Protein product: CASRDRPVSYNSPLHF.

This clone was seen a few times. The gene calls are TRBV2 and TRBJ1-6; D possibly corresponds to TRBD1 (5 bases). CDR3 size: 18 residues. The V end was cut by 8 bases, the J end by 0 bases, with 20 bases between. Germline CDR1 reads SNHLY; CDR2 reads FYNNEI. CDR3 protein: CASHFGALGSSYNSPLHF. CDR3 coding DNA: TGTGCCAGCCATTTCGGGGCCCTCGGGTCCTCCTATAATTCACCCCTCCACTTT. Full variable domain (missing parts from reference TRBV2 and TRBJ1-6): EPEVTQTPSHQVTQMGQEVILRCVPISNHLYFYWYRQILGQKVEFLVSFYNNEISEKSEIFDDQFSVERPDGSNFTLKIRSTKLEDSAMYFCASHFGALGSSYNSPLHFGNGTRLTVT.

The V and J genes are TRBV15 and TRBJ2-7; TRBD1 aligns across 10 bases. Germline CDR1 reads LNHNV; CDR2 reads YYDKDF (reference sequence). Losses at the gene ends were 6 bases for V and 4 bases for J; bases not matched to a gene: 6. The CDR3 runs 14 residues. For the CDR3, the DNA is TGTGCCACCAGTGCGGACAGGGGGGGTTACGAGCAGTACTTC. Protein product: CATSADRGGYEQYF.

The rearrangement links TRBV5-1 to TRBJ1-1; 8 bases line up with TRBD1. Germline V gene data show CDR1 as SGHRS and CDR2 as YFSETQ. The CDR3 has 13 amino acids. Trimming cost V 4 bases and J 6 bases; bases outside gene matches: 5. The CDR3 spells CASSRTGMPEAFF. The CDR3 DNA reads as TGCGCCAGCAGCAGGACAGGGATGCCTGAAGCTTTCTTT.

V usage is TRBV30 and J usage is TRBJ1-2; the D is unclear. Trimming took off 5 bases at V and 3 bases at J, with 16 bases between the two ends. The length of the CDR3 is 14 residues. Germline CDR1 reads GTSNPN; CDR2 reads SVGIG (reference sequence). The DNA for the CDR3 is TGTGCCTGGCATAGACAAGGCGGCTACTATGGCTACACCTTC. It specifies CAWHRQGGYYGYTF. The full variable domain, with the rest looked up from reference TRBV30 and TRBJ1-2, is SQTIHQWPATLVQPVGSPLSLECTVEGTSNPNLYWYRQAAGRGLQLLFYSVGIGQISSEVPQNLSASRPQDRQFILSSKKLLLSDSGFYLCAWHRQGGYYGYTFGSGTRLTVV.

The V and J genes are TRBV5-6 and TRBJ1-1; D not resolved. V lost 4 bases to trimming and J lost 1 base, with 8 bases between them. The CDR3 runs 13 residues. Germline-derived CDR1 and CDR2 are SGHDT and YYEEEE. CDR3 protein: CASSPQSNTEAFF. In nucleotides, the CDR3 is TGTGCCAGCAGCCCACAGTCGAACACTGAAGCTTTCTTT.

The chain is built from TRBV6-6 and TRBJ1-1; D is possibly TRBD1 (5 bases). Germline loops: CDR1 MNHNY, CDR2 SVGAGI (reference sequence). The CDR3 runs 13 residues. The germline V and J ends were trimmed by 7 bases and 3 bases, with 12 bases remaining between them. CDR3 sequence (DNA): TGTGCCAGCAACCCTGGGGGGTACACTGAAGCTTTCTTT. It codes for CASNPGGYTEAFF.

The chain joins TRBV5-4 to TRBJ2-1; TRBD2 aligns across 9 bases. The V and J ends lost 2 bases and 0 bases, in that order; junction bases with no gene match: 3. The CDR3 has 16 amino acids. CDR1 and CDR2 (germline): SGHNT, YYREEE (reference sequence). The CDR3 sequence: CASSLRRGGSYNEQFF. The CDR3 region has the DNA TGTGCCAGCAGCTTAAGGCGGGGGGGCTCCTACAATGAGCAGTTCTTC.

The gene calls are TRBV3-1 (or the pseudogene TRBV3-2) and TRBJ1-2; TRBD1 matches 8 bases. Germline assignment: CDR1 LGHDT and CDR2 YNNKEL (reference sequence). CDR3 length: 16 residues. V dropped 2 bases and J dropped 1; count of bases not matched to a gene: 6. The CDR3 spells CASSQTVTGVNYGYTF. DNA for the CDR3: TGTGCCAGCAGCCAAACGGTGACAGGGGTTAACTATGGCTACACCTTC.

This chain's CDR3 is CASSYFGDPAYEQYF. CDR3 coding DNA: TGTGCCAGCAGTTACTTCGGGGATCCCGCCTACGAGCAGTACTTC. The chain uses TRBV6-5 and TRBJ2-7; TRBD2 is a possible D gene (5 bases). V was clipped by 1 base and J by 2 bases, with 12 bases between them. This CDR3 is 15 amino acids long. Germline CDR1 MNHEY, CDR2 SVGAGI.

V and J are TRBV5-4 and TRBJ2-2; TRBD2 matches 8 bases. The CDR3 has 16 residues. V lost 4 bases and J lost 7; bases outside the gene matches: 12. Germline-derived CDR1 and CDR2 are SGHNT and YYREEE (reference sequence). The CDR3 sequence is CASSPAGGGLVGELFF. The DNA of the CDR3 is TGTGCCAGCAGCCCGGCGGGGGGAGGGCTTGTCGGGGAGCTGTTTTTT.

This clone was counted a single time. V and J are TRBV7-8 and TRBJ1-1; D is possibly TRBD1 (6 bases). V was shortened by 5 bases and J by 2 bases, with 21 bases between the two germline ends. This CDR3 contains 17 residues. Germline V gene lookup returns CDR1 SGHVS and CDR2 FQNEAQ. For the CDR3, the DNA is TGTGCCAGCAGCCGTCAAAATCCCCTCGGGGGCAACACTGAAGCTTTCTTT. It yields the protein CASSRQNPLGGNTEAFF. The full variable domain, rest sourced from reference TRBV7-8 and TRBJ1-1, is GAGVSQSPRYKVAKRGQDVALRCDPISGHVSLFWYQQALGQGPEFLTYFQNEAQLDKSGLPSDRFFAERPEGSVSTLKIQRTQQEDSAVYLCASSRQNPLGGNTEAFFGQGTRLTVV.

The chain recombines TRBV19 with TRBJ1-5; D unclear. The CDR3 is made up of 16 amino acids. Germline V gene data show CDR1 as LNHDA and CDR2 as SQIVND (reference sequence). V was pared by 3 bases and J by 6 bases, with 18 bases between. Here the CDR3 reads CASSILNLGYGQPQHF. In DNA form, the CDR3 reads TGTGCCAGTAGTATCCTCAATTTGGGGTATGGTCAGCCCCAGCATTTT.

V and J are TRBV3-1 (or the pseudogene TRBV3-2) and TRBJ1-1; 9 bases align to TRBD1. After removal of 4 bases from V and 0 bases from J, the junction contained 6 bases not matched to a gene. The CDR3 consists of 16 residues. Germline lookup yields CDR1 LGHDT and CDR2 YNNKEL (reference sequence). The CDR3 DNA reads as TGTGCCAGCAGCCGGAGGACAGGGGCAATGAACACTGAAGCTTTCTTT. It codes for CASSRRTGAMNTEAFF.

V gene TRBV5-5 combines with J gene TRBJ2-3; D is possibly TRBD1 or TRBD2 (5 bases each). The CDR3 runs 14 residues. Germline CDR1 SGHKS, CDR2 YYEKEE (reference sequence). The V end was cut by 0 bases, the J end by 5 bases, with 10 bases between. CDR3 in amino acids: CASSLGRGEDTQYF. DNA for the CDR3: TGTGCCAGCAGCTTGGGTAGAGGGGAAGATACGCAGTATTTT. The whole variable domain, remainder taken from reference TRBV5-5 and TRBJ2-3, is DAGVTQSPTHLIKTRGQQVTLRCSPISGHKSVSWYQQVLGQGPQFIFQYYEKEERGRGNFPDRFSARQFPNYSSELNVNALLLGDSALYLCASSLGRGEDTQYFGPGTRLTVL.

In this sample, this clone turned up once. The rearrangement joins TRBV27 to TRBJ1-2; the D is unclear. Germline V CDR1 and CDR2: MNHEY, SMNVEV (reference sequence). The ends were cut back, 1 base at V and 0 bases at J, with 12 bases in the middle. The CDR3 spans 16 residues. CDR3 region: CASSLFVGNTNYGYTF. CDR3 nucleotide sequence: TGTGCCAGCAGTTTATTCGTGGGAAATACTAACTATGGCTACACCTTC.

The V gene is TRBV7-3, the J gene TRBJ2-5; 9 nucleotides align to TRBD1. Per germline, CDR1 SGHTA and CDR2 FQGTGA. V dropped 2 bases and J dropped 3; count of bases not matched to a gene: 7. The CDR3 loop spans 16 amino acids. The CDR3 here is CASSLPTGTGKETQYF. DNA of the CDR3: TGTGCCAGCAGCTTACCTACTGGGACAGGGAAAGAGACCCAGTACTTC.

CDR3: CASSGGTTGTYGYTF. As DNA, the CDR3 is TGTGCCAGTAGTGGGGGGACGACAGGTACCTATGGCTACACCTTC. The rearrangement uses TRBV19 and TRBJ1-2; a weak D match, TRBD1 (6 bases). CDR3 length: 15 amino acids. Trimming shortened V by 5 bases and J by 4 bases, and 17 bases separated the two germline ends. Germline V gene sequence: CDR1 LNHDA, CDR2 SQIVND (reference sequence).